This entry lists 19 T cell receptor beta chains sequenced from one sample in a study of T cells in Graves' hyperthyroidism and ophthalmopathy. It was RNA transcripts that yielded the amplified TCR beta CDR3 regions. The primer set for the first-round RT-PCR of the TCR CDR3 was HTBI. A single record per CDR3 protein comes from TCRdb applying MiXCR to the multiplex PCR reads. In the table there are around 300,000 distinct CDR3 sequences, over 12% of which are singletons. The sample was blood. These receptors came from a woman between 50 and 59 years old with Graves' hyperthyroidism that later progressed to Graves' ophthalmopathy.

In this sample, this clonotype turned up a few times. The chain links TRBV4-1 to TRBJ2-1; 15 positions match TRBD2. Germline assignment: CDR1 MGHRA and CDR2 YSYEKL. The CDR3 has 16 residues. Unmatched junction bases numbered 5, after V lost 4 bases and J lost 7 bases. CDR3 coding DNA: TGCGCCAGCAGCCTGACGGGACTAGCGGGAGGTAATGAGCAGTTCTTC. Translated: CASSLTGLAGGNEQFF.

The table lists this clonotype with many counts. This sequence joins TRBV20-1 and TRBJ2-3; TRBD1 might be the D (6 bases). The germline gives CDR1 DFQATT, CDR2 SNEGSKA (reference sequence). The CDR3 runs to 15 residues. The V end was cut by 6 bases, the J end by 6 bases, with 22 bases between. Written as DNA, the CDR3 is TGCAGTGCCAGGGGTCACGGGTCTGTCATCGATACGCAGTATTTT. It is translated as CSARGHGSVIDTQYF.

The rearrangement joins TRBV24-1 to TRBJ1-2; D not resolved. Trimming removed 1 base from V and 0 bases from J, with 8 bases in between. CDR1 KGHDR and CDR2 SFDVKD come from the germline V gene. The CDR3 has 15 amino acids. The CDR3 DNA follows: TGTGCCACCAGTGATTTTGACGGAGCTAACTATGGCTACACCTTC. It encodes CATSDFDGANYGYTF.

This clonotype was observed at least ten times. Here the CDR3 reads CASSGTRYGYTF. The CDR3 coding sequence is TGTGCCAGCTCCGGGACGCGTTATGGCTACACCTTC. The chain links TRBV2 to TRBJ1-2, with a possible D match to TRBD1 (5 bases). This CDR3 contains 12 residues. In germline, CDR1 is SNHLY, CDR2 FYNNEI. V dropped 8 bases and J dropped 5 bases, with 12 bases sitting between them.

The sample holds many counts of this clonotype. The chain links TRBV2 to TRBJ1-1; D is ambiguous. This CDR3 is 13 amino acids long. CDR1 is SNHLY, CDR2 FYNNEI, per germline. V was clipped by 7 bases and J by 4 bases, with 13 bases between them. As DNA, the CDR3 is TGTGCCAGCATATCGCAGTTGAGCACTGAAGCTTTCTTT. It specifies CASISQLSTEAFF.

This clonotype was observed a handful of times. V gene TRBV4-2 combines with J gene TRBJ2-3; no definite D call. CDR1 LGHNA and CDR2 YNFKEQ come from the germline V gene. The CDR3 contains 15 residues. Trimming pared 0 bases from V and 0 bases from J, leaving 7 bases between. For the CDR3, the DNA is TGTGCCAGCAGCCAAGATAGAACCAGCACAGATACGCAGTATTTT. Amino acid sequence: CASSQDRTSTDTQYF.

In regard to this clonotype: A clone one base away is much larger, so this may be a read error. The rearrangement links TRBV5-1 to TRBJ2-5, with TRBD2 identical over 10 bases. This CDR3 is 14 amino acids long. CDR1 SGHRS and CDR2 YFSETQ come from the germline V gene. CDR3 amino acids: CTSSPAGGQETQYF. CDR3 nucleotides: TGCACCAGCAGCCCAGCGGGAGGGCAGGAGACCCAGTACTTC.

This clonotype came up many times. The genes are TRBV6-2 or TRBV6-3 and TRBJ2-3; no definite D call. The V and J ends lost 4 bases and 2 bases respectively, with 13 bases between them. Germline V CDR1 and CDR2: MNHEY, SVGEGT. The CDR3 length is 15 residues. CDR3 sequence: CASSSNQVLTDTQYF. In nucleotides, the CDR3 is TGTGCCAGCAGTTCTAATCAGGTTCTCACAGATACGCAGTATTTT.

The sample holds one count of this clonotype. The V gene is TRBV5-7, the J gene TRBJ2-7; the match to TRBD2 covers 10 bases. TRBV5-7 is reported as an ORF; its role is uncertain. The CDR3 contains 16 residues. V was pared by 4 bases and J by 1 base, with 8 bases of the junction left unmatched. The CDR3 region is CASSQQLAGSSYEQYF. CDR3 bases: TGTGCCAGCAGCCAACAACTAGCGGGGTCGTCCTACGAGCAGTACTTC.

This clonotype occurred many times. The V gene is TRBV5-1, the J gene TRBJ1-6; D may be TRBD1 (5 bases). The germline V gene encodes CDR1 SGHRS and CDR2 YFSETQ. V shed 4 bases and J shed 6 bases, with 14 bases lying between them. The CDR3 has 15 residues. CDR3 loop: CASSIRDGINSPLHF. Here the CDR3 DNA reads TGCGCCAGCAGCATCCGGGACGGAATTAATTCACCCCTCCACTTT. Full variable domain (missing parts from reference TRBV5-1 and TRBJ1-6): KAGVTQTPRYLIKTRGQQVTLSCSPISGHRSVSWYQQTPGQGLQFLFEYFSETQRNKGNFPGRFSGRQFSNSRSEMNVSTLELGDSALYLCASSIRDGINSPLHFGNGTRLTVT.

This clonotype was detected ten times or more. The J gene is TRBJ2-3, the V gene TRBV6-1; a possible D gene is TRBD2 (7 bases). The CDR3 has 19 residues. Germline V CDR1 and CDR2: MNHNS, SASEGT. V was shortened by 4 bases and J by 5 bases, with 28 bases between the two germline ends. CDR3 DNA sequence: TGTGCCAGCAGTGGGGGATGGACAGTGTGGAGCGGGATCGGAGATACGCAGTATTTT. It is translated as CASSGGWTVWSGIGDTQYF.

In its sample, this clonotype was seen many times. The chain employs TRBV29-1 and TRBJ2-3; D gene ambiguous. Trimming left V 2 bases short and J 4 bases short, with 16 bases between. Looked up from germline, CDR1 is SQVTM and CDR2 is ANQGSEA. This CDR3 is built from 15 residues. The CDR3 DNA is TGCAGCGTTGAATCGTGGGGTGAAGAACCAGATACGCAGTATTTT. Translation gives CSVESWGEEPDTQYF.

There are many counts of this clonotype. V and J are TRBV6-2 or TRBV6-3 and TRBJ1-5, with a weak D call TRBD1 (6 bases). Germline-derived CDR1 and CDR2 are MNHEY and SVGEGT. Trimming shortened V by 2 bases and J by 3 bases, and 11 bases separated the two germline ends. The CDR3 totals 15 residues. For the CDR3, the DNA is TGTGCCAGCAGTTACCGCGGACAGATCAATCAGCCCCAGCATTTT. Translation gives CASSYRGQINQPQHF.

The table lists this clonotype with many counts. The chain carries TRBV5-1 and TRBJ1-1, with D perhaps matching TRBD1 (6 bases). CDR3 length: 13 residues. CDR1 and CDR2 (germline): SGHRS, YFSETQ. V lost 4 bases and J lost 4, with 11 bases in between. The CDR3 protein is CASSPQGPTEAFF. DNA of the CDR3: TGCGCCAGCAGCCCACAGGGCCCCACTGAAGCTTTCTTT.

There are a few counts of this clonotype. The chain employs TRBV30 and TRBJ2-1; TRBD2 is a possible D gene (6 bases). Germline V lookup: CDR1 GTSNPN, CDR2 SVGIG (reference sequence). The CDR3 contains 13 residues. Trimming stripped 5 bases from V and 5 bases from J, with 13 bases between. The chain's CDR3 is CAWAEGSNNEQFF. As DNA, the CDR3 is TGTGCCTGGGCGGAGGGGTCAAACAATGAGCAGTTCTTC.

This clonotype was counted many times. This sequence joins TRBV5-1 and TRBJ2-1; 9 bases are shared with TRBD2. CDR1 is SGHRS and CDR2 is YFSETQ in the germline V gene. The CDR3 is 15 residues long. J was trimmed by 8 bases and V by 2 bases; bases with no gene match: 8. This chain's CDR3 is CASSLGTSTSDEQFF. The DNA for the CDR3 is TGCGCCAGCAGCTTAGGGACTAGCACTTCGGATGAGCAGTTCTTC. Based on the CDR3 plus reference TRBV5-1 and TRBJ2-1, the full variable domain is KAGVTQTPRYLIKTRGQQVTLSCSPISGHRSVSWYQQTPGQGLQFLFEYFSETQRNKGNFPGRFSGRQFSNSRSEMNVSTLELGDSALYLCASSLGTSTSDEQFFGPGTRLTVL.

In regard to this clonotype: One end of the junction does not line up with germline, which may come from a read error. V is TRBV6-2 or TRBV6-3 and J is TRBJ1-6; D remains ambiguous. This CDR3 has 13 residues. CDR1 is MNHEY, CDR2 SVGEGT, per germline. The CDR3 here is CASSPQKAAGGFF. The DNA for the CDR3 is TGTGCCAGCAGCCCCCAGAAGGCCGCCGGCGGATTCTTT.

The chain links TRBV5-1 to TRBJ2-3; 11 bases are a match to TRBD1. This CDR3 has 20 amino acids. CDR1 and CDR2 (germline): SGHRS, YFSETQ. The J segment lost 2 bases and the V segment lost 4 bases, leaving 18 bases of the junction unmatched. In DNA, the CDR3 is TGCGCCAGCAGCCGACGACCCCCGGGACAGGGGGGGGTGGACACAGATACGCAGTATTTT. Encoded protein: CASSRRPPGQGGVDTDTQYF.

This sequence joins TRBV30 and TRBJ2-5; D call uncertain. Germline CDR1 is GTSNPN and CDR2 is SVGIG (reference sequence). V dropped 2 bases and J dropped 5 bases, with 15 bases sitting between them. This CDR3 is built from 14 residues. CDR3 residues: CAWSPQVWWETQYF. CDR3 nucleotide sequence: TGTGCCTGGAGTCCCCAGGTTTGGTGGGAGACCCAGTACTTC.